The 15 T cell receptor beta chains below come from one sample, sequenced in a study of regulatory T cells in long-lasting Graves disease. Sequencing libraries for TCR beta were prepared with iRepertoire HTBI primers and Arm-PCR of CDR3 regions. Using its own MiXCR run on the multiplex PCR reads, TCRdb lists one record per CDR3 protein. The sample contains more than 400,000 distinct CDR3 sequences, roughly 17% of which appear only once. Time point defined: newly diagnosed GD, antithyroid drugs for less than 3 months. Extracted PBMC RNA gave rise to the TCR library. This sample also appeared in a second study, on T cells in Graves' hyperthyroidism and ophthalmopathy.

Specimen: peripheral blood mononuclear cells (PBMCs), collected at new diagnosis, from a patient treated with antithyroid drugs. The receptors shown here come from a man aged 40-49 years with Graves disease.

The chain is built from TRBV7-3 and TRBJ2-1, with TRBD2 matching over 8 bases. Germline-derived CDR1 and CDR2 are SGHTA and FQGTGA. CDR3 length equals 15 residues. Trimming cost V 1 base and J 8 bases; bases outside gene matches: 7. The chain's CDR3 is CASSLSGTSQYEQFF. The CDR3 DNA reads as TGTGCCAGCAGCTTAAGCGGGACTAGTCAATATGAGCAGTTCTTC.

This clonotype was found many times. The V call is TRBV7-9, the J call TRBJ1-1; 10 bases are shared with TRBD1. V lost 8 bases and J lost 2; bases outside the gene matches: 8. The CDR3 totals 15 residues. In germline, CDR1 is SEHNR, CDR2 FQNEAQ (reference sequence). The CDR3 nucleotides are TGTGCCAGCCAAGCCGGGACAGGGGTCAACACTGAAGCTTTCTTT. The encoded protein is CASQAGTGVNTEAFF.

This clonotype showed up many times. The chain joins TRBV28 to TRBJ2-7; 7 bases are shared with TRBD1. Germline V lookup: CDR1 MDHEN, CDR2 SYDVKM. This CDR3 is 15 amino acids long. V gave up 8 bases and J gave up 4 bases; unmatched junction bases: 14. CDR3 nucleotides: TGTGCCAGCCGCCTTCCGGGACAGACTTCTTACGAGCAGTACTTC. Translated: CASRLPGQTSYEQYF.

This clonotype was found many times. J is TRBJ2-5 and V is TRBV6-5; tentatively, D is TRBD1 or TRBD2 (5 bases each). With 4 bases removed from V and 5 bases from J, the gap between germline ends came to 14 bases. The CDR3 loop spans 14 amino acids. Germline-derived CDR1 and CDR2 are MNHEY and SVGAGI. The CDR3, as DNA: TGTGCCAGCAGTTCCGGGGCCCTGGGTGAGACCCAGTACTTC. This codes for CASSSGALGETQYF.

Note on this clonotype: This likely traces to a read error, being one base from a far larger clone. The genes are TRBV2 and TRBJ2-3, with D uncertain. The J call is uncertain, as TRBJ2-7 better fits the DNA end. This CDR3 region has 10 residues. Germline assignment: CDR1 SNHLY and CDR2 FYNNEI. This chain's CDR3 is CASSVCEQYF. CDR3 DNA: TGTGCCAGCAGTGTGTGCGAGCAGTACTTC.

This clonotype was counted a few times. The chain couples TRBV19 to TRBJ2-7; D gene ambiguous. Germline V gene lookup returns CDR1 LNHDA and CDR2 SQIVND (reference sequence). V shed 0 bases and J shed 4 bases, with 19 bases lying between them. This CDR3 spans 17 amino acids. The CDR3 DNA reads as TGTGCCAGTAGTATAGATCTGGCGGTTCCGAGTATTTACGAGCAGTACTTC. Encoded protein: CASSIDLAVPSIYEQYF.

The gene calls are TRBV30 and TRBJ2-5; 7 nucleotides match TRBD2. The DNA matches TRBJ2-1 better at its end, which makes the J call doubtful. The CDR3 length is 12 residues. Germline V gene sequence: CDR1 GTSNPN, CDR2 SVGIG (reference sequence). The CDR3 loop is CAGASGLNEQFF. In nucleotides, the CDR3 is TGTGCCGGAGCTAGCGGATTAAATGAGCAGTTCTTC.

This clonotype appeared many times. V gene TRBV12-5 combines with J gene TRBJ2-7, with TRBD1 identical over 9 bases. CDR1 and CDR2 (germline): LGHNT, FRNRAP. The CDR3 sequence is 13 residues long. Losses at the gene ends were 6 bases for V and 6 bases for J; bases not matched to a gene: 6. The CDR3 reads CASGDRGFGEQYF. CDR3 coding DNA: TGTGCTAGTGGGGACAGGGGATTCGGCGAGCAGTACTTC.

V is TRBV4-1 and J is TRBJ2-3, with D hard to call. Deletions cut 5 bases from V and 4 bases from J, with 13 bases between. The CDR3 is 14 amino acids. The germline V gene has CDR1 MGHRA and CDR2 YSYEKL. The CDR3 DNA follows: TGCGCCAGCAGCTCAGGAGTTTTGGCAGATACGCAGTATTTT. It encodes CASSSGVLADTQYF.

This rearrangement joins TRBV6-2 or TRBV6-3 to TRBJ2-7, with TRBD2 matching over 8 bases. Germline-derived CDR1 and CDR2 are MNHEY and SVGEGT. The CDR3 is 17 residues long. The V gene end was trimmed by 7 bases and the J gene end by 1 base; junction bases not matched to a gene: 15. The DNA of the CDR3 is TGTGCCAGCATTTCAGTTCGGAGCGGGGGAGGTTCCTACGAGCAGTACTTC. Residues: CASISVRSGGGSYEQYF.

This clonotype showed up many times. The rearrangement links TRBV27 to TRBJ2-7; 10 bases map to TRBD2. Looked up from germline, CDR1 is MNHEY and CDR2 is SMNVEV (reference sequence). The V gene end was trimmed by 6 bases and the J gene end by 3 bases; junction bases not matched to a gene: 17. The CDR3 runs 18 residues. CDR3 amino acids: CASSPDSLAGDLGYEQYF. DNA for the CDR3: TGTGCCAGCAGCCCAGACTCTCTAGCGGGAGATCTCGGCTACGAGCAGTACTTC.

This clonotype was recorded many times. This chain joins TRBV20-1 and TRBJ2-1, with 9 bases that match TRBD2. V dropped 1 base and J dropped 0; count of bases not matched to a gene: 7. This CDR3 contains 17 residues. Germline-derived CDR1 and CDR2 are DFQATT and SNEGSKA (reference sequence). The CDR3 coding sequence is TGCAGTGCTAGAGTCTCTAGCGGGACCAGCTCCTACAATGAGCAGTTCTTC. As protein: CSARVSSGTSSYNEQFF.

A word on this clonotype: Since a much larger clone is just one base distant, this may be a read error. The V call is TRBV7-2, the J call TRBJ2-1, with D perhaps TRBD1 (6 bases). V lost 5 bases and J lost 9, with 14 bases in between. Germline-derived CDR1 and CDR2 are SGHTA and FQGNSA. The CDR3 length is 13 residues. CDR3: CASSRGRGGEQFF. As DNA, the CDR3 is TGTGCCAGCAGCCGGGGCAGGGGTGGTGAGCAGTTCTTC.

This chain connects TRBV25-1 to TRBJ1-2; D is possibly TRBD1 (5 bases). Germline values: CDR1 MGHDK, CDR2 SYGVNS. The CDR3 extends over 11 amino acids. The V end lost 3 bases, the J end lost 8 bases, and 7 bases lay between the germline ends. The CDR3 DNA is TGTGCCAGCAGTGAGGCAGGGGGCTACACCTTC. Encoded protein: CASSEAGGYTF.

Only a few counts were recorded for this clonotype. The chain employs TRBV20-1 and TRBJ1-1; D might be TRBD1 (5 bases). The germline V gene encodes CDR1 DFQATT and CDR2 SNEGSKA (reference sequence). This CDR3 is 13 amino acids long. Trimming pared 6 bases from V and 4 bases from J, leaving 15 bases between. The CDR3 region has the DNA TGCAGTGCGGATCAGGGCTTGGCCACTGAAGCTTTCTTT. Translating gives CSADQGLATEAFF.